The 23 T cell receptor beta chains given below trace back to one sample, sequenced in a study of Ad26.COV2.S vaccination and SARS-CoV-2 variants. Only in-frame clones appear in the TCRdb table, and some are missing; sequencing was by immunoSEQ multiplex PCR. The repertoire holds roughly 700,000 clones, with about 89% as singletons. Treatment indicated: 15 to 20 received Ad26.COV2.S at low or high dose, single or two shots; roughly five received placebo; per-sample allocation not given. All samples were drawn on day 63, counting from the first vaccine or placebo injection. The material was peripheral blood, obtained in a trial of Ad26.COV2.S vaccine versus placebo. The receptors were sampled from a person aged 18 to 65 who received the Ad26.COV2.S COVID-19 vaccine or a placebo.

The chain employs TRBV6-5 and TRBJ2-7; 10 nucleotides agree with TRBD1. Per germline, CDR1 MNHEY and CDR2 SVGAGI. The V gene end was trimmed by 6 bases and the J gene end by 7 bases; junction bases not matched to a gene: 6. The CDR3 length is 13 residues. The CDR3 coding sequence is TGTGCCAGCAGGCCGGACAGGGGGAGGGAGCAGTACTTC. This sequence encodes CASRPDRGREQYF.

This chain connects TRBV7-9 to TRBJ1-4; D perhaps matches TRBD1 (5 bases). The V gene lost 1 base and the J gene lost 4 bases, with 19 bases spanning the gap. The germline CDR1 and CDR2 sequences are SEHNR and FQNEAQ (reference sequence). There are 18 residues in the CDR3. CDR3 in amino acids: CASSLGVSPGRGNEKLFF. CDR3 sequence (DNA): TGTGCCAGCAGCTTAGGGGTCTCCCCGGGGCGAGGTAATGAAAAACTGTTTTTT.

V usage is TRBV14 and J usage is TRBJ2-7, with 8 bases that match TRBD1. V was pared by 4 bases and J by 1 base, with 6 bases of the junction left unmatched. Looked up from germline, CDR1 is SGHDN and CDR2 is FVKESK. This CDR3 has 15 residues. The CDR3 here is CASSLFGQGSYEQYF. The CDR3 nucleotides read TGTGCCAGCAGCCTCTTCGGACAGGGTTCCTACGAGCAGTACTTC.

The V call is TRBV7-3, the J call TRBJ2-5, with 7 bases fitting TRBD2. The CDR3 loop spans 14 amino acids. Trimming took 0 bases from V and 3 from J; bases not matched to a gene: 1. Germline lookup yields CDR1 SGHTA and CDR2 FQGTGA. DNA for the CDR3: TGTGCCAGCAGCTTAACGGGGAGGGAAGAGACCCAGTACTTC. As protein: CASSLTGREETQYF.

This rearrangement joins TRBV29-1 to TRBJ1-2; 9 bases are shared with TRBD1. This CDR3 spans 11 amino acids. The J segment lost 8 bases and the V segment lost 6 bases, leaving 4 bases of the junction unmatched. Germline loops: CDR1 SQVTM, CDR2 ANQGSEA. CDR3: CSVGTGPGYTF. As DNA, the CDR3 is TGCAGCGTCGGGACAGGGCCCGGCTACACCTTC.

The J gene is TRBJ1-6, the V gene TRBV9; 10 bases are a match to TRBD1. The CDR3 covers 19 residues. CDR1 and CDR2 (germline): SGDLS, YYNGEE. J gave up 0 bases and V 4 bases, and 10 bases lay outside the gene matches. CDR3 DNA: TGTGCCAGCAGCCCCGGGACAGGGGTTCCTACCTCCTATAATTCACCCCTCCACTTT. As protein: CASSPGTGVPTSYNSPLHF.

The J gene is TRBJ1-5, the V gene TRBV5-6; maybe TRBD1 (5 bases). The length of the CDR3 is 14 residues. The germline V gene encodes CDR1 SGHDT and CDR2 YYEEEE. The V and J ends lost 2 bases and 0 bases respectively, with 6 bases between them. Here the CDR3 reads CASSLGVSNQPQHF. The CDR3 DNA is TGTGCCAGCAGCTTAGGGGTTAGCAATCAGCCCCAGCATTTT.

The chain uses TRBV30 and TRBJ2-7, with TRBD1 as a possible D gene (6 bases). V gave up 5 bases and J gave up 6 bases, with 17 bases separating them. Germline V gene lookup returns CDR1 GTSNPN and CDR2 SVGIG (reference sequence). The CDR3 totals 13 residues. This CDR3 reads CAWSPGHRAEQYF. For the CDR3, the DNA is TGTGCCTGGTCTCCGGGACACCGAGCCGAGCAGTACTTC.

This rearrangement joins TRBV10-3 to TRBJ2-1, with 7 bases fitting TRBD1. This CDR3 spans 15 amino acids. Germline V gene sequence: CDR1 ENHRY, CDR2 SYGVKD. J lost 4 bases, V lost 4 bases, and 7 bases had no gene match. The CDR3 coding sequence is TGTGCCATCAGTGCACCGGGACAGAGATACAATGAGCAGTTCTTC. Amino acid sequence: CAISAPGQRYNEQFF.

The gene calls are TRBV5-6 and TRBJ1-5; TRBD1 matches 12 bases. Germline-derived CDR1 and CDR2 are SGHDT and YYEEEE. The CDR3 is 16 residues long. V lost 0 bases to trimming and J lost 7 bases; unmatched junction nucleotides: 5. In DNA, the CDR3 is TGTGCCAGCAGCTTGGTGGGACAGGGGGCTGGACAGCCCCAGCATTTT. Its translation is CASSLVGQGAGQPQHF.

The chain recombines TRBV6-2 or TRBV6-3 with TRBJ1-6; D is uncertain. Trimming removed 4 bases at V and 7 bases at J, with 8 bases between. CDR1 MNHEY and CDR2 SVGEGT come from the germline V gene. The CDR3 is 13 amino acids. The CDR3 here is CASSLDGNSPLHF. The DNA of the CDR3 is TGTGCCAGCAGTTTAGACGGCAATTCACCCCTCCACTTT.

The CDR3, as DNA: TGTGCCAGCAGCTTAACTGGACTAGATCCGGAGACCCAGTACTTC. This encodes CASSLTGLDPETQYF. The genes are TRBV7-2 and TRBJ2-5; 7 bases align to TRBD2. The CDR3 is 15 residues long. The trim removed 2 bases at V and 5 bases at J, leaving 8 bases unmatched. Germline CDR1 SGHTA, CDR2 FQGNSA. Combining the CDR3 with reference TRBV7-2 and TRBJ2-5 gives the whole variable domain GAGVSQSPSNKVTEKGKDVELRCDPISGHTALYWYRQSLGQGLEFLIYFQGNSAPDKSGLPSDRFSAERTGGSVSTLTIQRTQQEDSAVYLCASSLTGLDPETQYFGPGTRLLVL.

CDR3 in amino acids: CASSRLAGNTGELFF. The CDR3 DNA is TGCGCCAGCAGCCGGCTAGCGGGGAACACCGGGGAGCTGTTTTTT. The chain joins TRBV5-1 to TRBJ2-2; 8 bases fit TRBD2. Germline V lookup: CDR1 SGHRS, CDR2 YFSETQ. The trim removed 4 bases at V and 1 base at J, leaving 3 bases unmatched. The CDR3 extends over 15 amino acids. The full variable domain, with the rest looked up from reference TRBV5-1 and TRBJ2-2, is KAGVTQTPRYLIKTRGQQVTLSCSPISGHRSVSWYQQTPGQGLQFLFEYFSETQRNKGNFPGRFSGRQFSNSRSEMNVSTLELGDSALYLCASSRLAGNTGELFFGEGSRLTVL.

The chain employs TRBV7-2 and TRBJ2-1, with unresolved D. The CDR3 has 13 residues. Deletions cut 2 bases from V and 9 bases from J, with 11 bases between. Germline V lookup: CDR1 SGHTA, CDR2 FQGNSA. This chain's CDR3 is CASSLTNTIEQFF. The CDR3 DNA follows: TGTGCCAGCAGCTTAACCAATACAATTGAGCAGTTCTTC.

The V and J genes are TRBV30 and TRBJ1-5; no reliable D call. The ends were cut back, 2 bases at V and 3 bases at J, with 8 bases in the middle. This CDR3 is 13 amino acids long. Germline assignment: CDR1 GTSNPN and CDR2 SVGIG (reference sequence). The CDR3 region is CAWSSRTNQPQHF. CDR3 in DNA: TGTGCCTGGAGTTCACGGACCAATCAGCCCCAGCATTTT.

V is TRBV19 and J is TRBJ2-7; D is ambiguous. CDR1 is LNHDA and CDR2 is SQIVND in the germline V gene (reference sequence). There are 14 residues in the CDR3. The V and J ends lost 2 bases and 2 bases respectively, with 10 bases between them. CDR3 loop: CASSITQYTYEQYF. The DNA for the CDR3 is TGTGCCAGTAGTATAACACAATACACCTACGAGCAGTACTTC.

This clone has just one count. The chain recombines TRBV7-9 with TRBJ1-2, with D perhaps TRBD1 (6 bases). The CDR3 spans 15 residues. The germline gives CDR1 SEHNR, CDR2 FQNEAQ (reference sequence). Trimming removed 3 bases from V and 3 bases from J, with 14 bases in between. The CDR3 sequence is CASSLAGAADYGYTF. CDR3 DNA: TGTGCCAGCAGCTTGGCAGGGGCCGCGGACTATGGCTACACCTTC. Full variable domain (missing parts from reference TRBV7-9 and TRBJ1-2): DTGVSQNPRHKITKRGQNVTFRCDPISEHNRLYWYRQTLGQGPEFLTYFQNEAQLEKSRLLSDRFSAERPKGSFSTLEIQRTEQGDSAMYLCASSLAGAADYGYTFGSGTRLTVV.

The genes are TRBV19 and TRBJ2-3; D is ambiguous. The CDR3 sequence is 14 residues long. Trimming removed 1 base at V and 6 bases at J, with 11 bases between. Per the germline V gene, CDR1 is LNHDA and CDR2 is SQIVND (reference sequence). CDR3 nucleotides: TGTGCCAGTAGTATAGTTGTTTCGCCTGATACGCAGTATTTT. Amino acids: CASSIVVSPDTQYF. The full variable domain, with the rest looked up from reference TRBV19 and TRBJ2-3, is DGGITQSPKYLFRKEGQNVTLSCEQNLNHDAMYWYRQDPGQGLRLIYYSQIVNDFQKGDIAEGYSVSREKKESFPLTVTSAQKNPTAFYLCASSIVVSPDTQYFGPGTRLTVL.

V gene TRBV4-2 combines with J gene TRBJ2-7, with D hard to call. The CDR3 is 13 amino acids. Germline V gives CDR1 LGHNA, CDR2 YNFKEQ. V gave up 3 bases and J gave up 2 bases, with 8 bases separating them. The CDR3 DNA sequence: TGTGCCAGCAGCCATTCAGGTACCTACGAGCAGTACTTC. It is translated as CASSHSGTYEQYF.

The chain recombines TRBV6-1 with TRBJ2-3; TRBD2 agrees at 11 bases. CDR3 length: 12 residues. Germline V gives CDR1 MNHNS, CDR2 SASEGT. The V and J ends lost 3 bases and 11 bases, in that order; junction bases with no gene match: 1. In DNA, the CDR3 is TGTGCCAGCAGTGAGGGACTAGCGGTGCAGTATTTT. This encodes CASSEGLAVQYF.

With regard to this clone: Other DNA sequences of this sample code for an identical CDR3. The chain combines TRBV12-3 or TRBV12-4 with TRBJ2-3, with 7 bases that match TRBD2. Trimming at V came to 3 bases and at J to 3 bases, leaving 0 bases not matched to a gene. This CDR3 is built from 13 residues. The CDR3 DNA sequence: TGTGCCAGCAGTTTGCGGGGGACAGATACGCAGTATTTT. Translated, it gives CASSLRGTDTQYF.

The chain links TRBV29-1 to TRBJ2-1; TRBD1 matches 7 bases. The CDR3 runs 14 residues. Germline CDR1 SQVTM, CDR2 ANQGSEA. With V trimmed by 3 bases and J by 6 bases, 8 bases remained unmatched. The DNA of the CDR3 is TGCAGCGTTGAGGATGGACAGGCGAGCAATGAGCAGTTCTTC. This codes for CSVEDGQASNEQFF.

This chain links TRBV2 with TRBJ2-3; no clear D. The V gene lost 3 bases and the J gene lost 3 bases, with 7 bases spanning the gap. The germline V gene encodes CDR1 SNHLY and CDR2 FYNNEI. This CDR3 is 13 amino acids long. The CDR3 DNA sequence: TGTGCCAGCAGTGAGGTGAGAACAGATACGCAGTATTTT. Translated, it gives CASSEVRTDTQYF.